This is a list of T cell receptor beta chains from one sample in a study of T cell changes during pregnancy in multiple sclerosis. Clones were read by immunoSEQ multiplex PCR, and TCRdb kept only the in-frame ones, dropping some. The data contain approximately 90,000 clones, approximately 91% of them singletons. The sequences come from peripheral blood, collected in the first trimester of pregnancy. The receptors come from a female donor with multiple sclerosis, enrolled in a pregnancy study. Both conserved end residues are part of each CDR3. A D gene is named only where the DNA matches it firmly. Clone size is not always given. Where it is, it says once, few, many or a class for expanded clones.

v_gene: TRBV5-4; j_gene: TRBJ2-3; d_gene: -; abundance: -; CDR3aa: CASSPEAGRSTDTQYF; CDR3nt: TGTGCCAGCAGCCCGGAGGCGGGCAGGAGCACAGATACGCAGTATTTT
v_gene: TRBV2; j_gene: TRBJ2-1; d_gene: TRBD1; abundance: -; CDR3aa: CASSFAGTGHLDGEYNEQFF; CDR3nt: TGTGCCAGCAGTTTCGCCGGGACAGGCCATCTAGATGGGGAATACAATGAGCAGTTCTTC
v_gene: TRBV29-1; j_gene: TRBJ2-7; d_gene: TRBD2; abundance: -; CDR3aa: CSVEGVGLAGNYEQYF; CDR3nt: TGCAGCGTTGAGGGGGTTGGACTAGCGGGAAACTACGAGCAGTACTTC
v_gene: TRBV19; j_gene: TRBJ2-5; d_gene: -; abundance: -; CDR3aa: CASSPRPWSGETQYF; CDR3nt: TGTGCCAGTAGTCCCCGTCCCTGGTCCGGGGAGACCCAGTACTTC
v_gene: TRBV29-1; j_gene: TRBJ2-5; d_gene: -; abundance: -; CDR3aa: CSVRDLGETQYF; CDR3nt: TGCAGCGTTAGGGACTTGGGGGAGACCCAGTACTTC
v_gene: TRBV15; j_gene: TRBJ2-1; d_gene: TRBD2; abundance: -; CDR3aa: CATRSTSGKYNEQFF; CDR3nt: TGTGCCACCAGATCGACTAGCGGAAAATACAATGAGCAGTTCTTC
v_gene: TRBV7-8; j_gene: TRBJ1-6; d_gene: TRBD1; abundance: -; CDR3aa: CASSLRDRNSPLHF; CDR3nt: TGTGCCAGCAGCTTAAGGGACAGAAATTCACCCCTCCACTTT
v_gene: TRBV5-4; j_gene: TRBJ2-5; d_gene: TRBD1; abundance: once; CDR3aa: CASSLALTGAGETQYF; CDR3nt: TGTGCCAGCAGCTTGGCTCTTACAGGGGCTGGGGAGACCCAGTACTTC
v_gene: TRBV6-1; j_gene: TRBJ2-2; d_gene: TRBD2; abundance: once; CDR3aa: CASILAGGLTGELFF; CDR3nt: TGTGCCAGCATTCTAGCGGGAGGGCTTACCGGGGAGCTGTTTTTT
v_gene: TRBV30; j_gene: TRBJ2-5; d_gene: TRBD2; abundance: -; CDR3aa: CAWSVNRIVAGGKVGETQYF; CDR3nt: TGTGCCTGGAGTGTAAATAGGATTGTGGCGGGGGGCAAGGTTGGAGAGACCCAGTACTTC
v_gene: TRBV2; j_gene: TRBJ1-5; d_gene: TRBD1; abundance: -; CDR3aa: CASSVKGGRGSGNQPQHF; CDR3nt: TGTGCCAGCAGTGTTAAGGGCGGCAGGGGGTCGGGCAATCAGCCCCAGCATTTT
v_gene: TRBV30; j_gene: TRBJ2-3; d_gene: -; abundance: -; CDR3aa: CAWSVGEQHLSTDTQYF; CDR3nt: TGTGCCTGGAGTGTAGGGGAACAGCACCTTAGCACAGATACGCAGTATTTT
v_gene: TRBV27; j_gene: TRBJ1-2; d_gene: -; abundance: -; CDR3aa: CASSLRGYSYTF; CDR3nt: TGTGCCAGCAGTTTAAGGGGGTATAGCTACACCTTC
v_gene: TRBV7-3; j_gene: TRBJ2-2; d_gene: TRBD2; abundance: -; CDR3aa: CASSLTSGNTGELFF; CDR3nt: TGTGCCAGCAGCCTTACTAGCGGTAACACCGGGGAGCTGTTTTTT
v_gene: TRBV5-8; j_gene: TRBJ2-1; d_gene: -; abundance: -; CDR3aa: CASSLMGGLHSYNEQFF; CDR3nt: TGTGCCAGCAGCTTGATGGGGGGGCTTCATTCCTACAATGAGCAGTTCTTC
v_gene: TRBV9; j_gene: TRBJ1-3; d_gene: TRBD1; abundance: -; CDR3aa: CASSSWTGFSGNTIYF; CDR3nt: TGTGCCAGCAGCTCCTGGACAGGATTCTCTGGAAACACCATATATTTT
v_gene: TRBV5-1; j_gene: TRBJ1-2; d_gene: -; abundance: -; CDR3aa: CASSGGAHYGYTF; CDR3nt: TGCGCCAGCAGCGGAGGGGCGCACTATGGCTACACCTTC
v_gene: TRBV7-6; j_gene: TRBJ1-5; d_gene: TRBD1; abundance: -; CDR3aa: CASSLEQGRGGQPQHF; CDR3nt: TGTGCCAGCAGCTTAGAACAGGGGAGAGGGGGCCAGCCCCAGCATTTT
v_gene: TRBV19; j_gene: TRBJ1-1; d_gene: TRBD1; abundance: -; CDR3aa: CASSIRQGDTEAFF; CDR3nt: TGTGCCAGTAGTATCCGTCAGGGGGACACTGAAGCTTTCTTT
v_gene: TRBV6-5; j_gene: TRBJ2-6; d_gene: -; abundance: -; CDR3aa: CASSGHVSGANVLTF; CDR3nt: TGTGCCAGCAGCGGACACGTCTCCGGGGCCAACGTCCTGACTTTC
v_gene: TRBV2; j_gene: TRBJ1-2; d_gene: -; abundance: -; CDR3aa: CASSETRVSWNSYGYTF; CDR3nt: TGTGCCAGCAGTGAAACCAGGGTGTCTTGGAATAGTTATGGCTACACCTTC
v_gene: TRBV7-2; j_gene: TRBJ1-2; d_gene: -; abundance: -; CDR3aa: CASSPSPGTYGYTF; CDR3nt: TGTGCCAGCAGCCCCTCTCCGGGTACCTATGGCTACACCTTC
v_gene: TRBV13; j_gene: TRBJ1-5; d_gene: -; abundance: few; CDR3aa: CASSLGDRQPQHF; CDR3nt: TGTGCCAGCAGCTTAGGCGACAGGCAGCCCCAGCATTTT
v_gene: TRBV7-9; j_gene: TRBJ1-1; d_gene: -; abundance: -; CDR3aa: CASSLAQDMNTEAFF; CDR3nt: TGTGCCAGCAGCTTAGCGCAGGATATGAACACTGAAGCTTTCTTT
v_gene: TRBV7-9; j_gene: TRBJ2-7; d_gene: -; abundance: -; CDR3aa: CASSQQGGGYEQYF; CDR3nt: TGTGCCAGCAGCCAACAGGGAGGGGGCTACGAGCAGTACTTC
v_gene: TRBV11-2; j_gene: TRBJ2-1; d_gene: -; abundance: -; CDR3aa: CASSIPPNEQFF; CDR3nt: TGTGCCAGCAGCATCCCCCCTAATGAGCAGTTCTTC
v_gene: TRBV7-8; j_gene: TRBJ1-2; d_gene: -; abundance: -; CDR3aa: CASSSRRLPRADYGYTF; CDR3nt: TGTGCCAGCAGCTCCCGCAGGTTACCCCGAGCTGACTATGGCTACACCTTC
v_gene: TRBV7-2; j_gene: TRBJ2-7; d_gene: TRBD2; abundance: once; CDR3aa: CASSYGLAPTYEQYF; CDR3nt: TGTGCCAGCAGCTACGGACTAGCGCCTACCTACGAGCAGTACTTC
v_gene: TRBV7-2; j_gene: TRBJ2-3; d_gene: TRBD2; abundance: -; CDR3aa: CASSPPGLAGSDTQYF; CDR3nt: TGTGCCAGCAGCCCCCCGGGACTAGCGGGGTCAGATACGCAGTATTTT
v_gene: TRBV7-8; j_gene: TRBJ1-6; d_gene: -; abundance: -; CDR3aa: CASSVQNLKNSPLHF; CDR3nt: TGTGCCAGCAGCGTACAGAATTTGAAGAATTCACCCCTCCACTTT
v_gene: TRBV10-3; j_gene: TRBJ2-5; d_gene: -; abundance: -; CDR3aa: CAISDPAKGGETQYF; CDR3nt: TGTGCCATCAGTGATCCCGCCAAGGGCGGGGAGACCCAGTACTTC
v_gene: TRBV2; j_gene: TRBJ2-1; d_gene: -; abundance: -; CDR3aa: CASKPIYPGNEQFF; CDR3nt: TGTGCCAGCAAACCCATCTACCCCGGCAATGAGCAGTTCTTC
v_gene: TRBV5-6; j_gene: TRBJ1-1; d_gene: TRBD1; abundance: -; CDR3aa: CASSLAPGQTNTEAFF; CDR3nt: TGTGCCAGCAGCTTGGCCCCGGGACAGACCAACACTGAAGCTTTCTTT
v_gene: TRBV28; j_gene: TRBJ1-4; d_gene: TRBD1; abundance: -; CDR3aa: CASRLRGGQQGEKLFF; CDR3nt: TGTGCCAGCAGACTTCGTGGGGGACAGCAGGGGGAAAAACTGTTTTTT
v_gene: TRBV9; j_gene: TRBJ2-2; d_gene: TRBD1; abundance: -; CDR3aa: CASSLRTGITGELFF; CDR3nt: TGTGCCAGCAGCCTCAGGACAGGAATCACCGGGGAGCTGTTTTTT
v_gene: TRBV9; j_gene: TRBJ2-1; d_gene: TRBD1; abundance: -; CDR3aa: CASSVGQGVLYNEQFF; CDR3nt: TGTGCCAGCAGCGTAGGACAGGGGGTCCTATACAATGAGCAGTTCTTC
v_gene: TRBV15; j_gene: TRBJ1-5; d_gene: -; abundance: few; CDR3aa: CATSRGTVGNQPQHF; CDR3nt: TGTGCCACCAGCAGAGGGACAGTAGGGAATCAGCCCCAGCATTTT
v_gene: TRBV18; j_gene: TRBJ1-5; d_gene: -; abundance: -; CDR3aa: CASSQSLGTPNQPQHF; CDR3nt: TGTGCCAGCTCACAATCACTCGGGACACCTAATCAGCCCCAGCATTTT
v_gene: TRBV5-1; j_gene: TRBJ2-3; d_gene: -; abundance: -; CDR3aa: CASSLYGGSTDTQYF; CDR3nt: TGCGCCAGCAGCTTGTATGGCGGGAGCACAGATACGCAGTATTTT
v_gene: TRBV2; j_gene: TRBJ1-2; d_gene: -; abundance: -; CDR3aa: CTSTWSAERYGYTF; CDR3nt: TGTACCAGCACCTGGTCGGCAGAGCGCTATGGCTACACCTTC
v_gene: TRBV2; j_gene: TRBJ2-1; d_gene: TRBD2; abundance: -; CDR3aa: CATIGAGGTVMQFF; CDR3nt: TGTGCCACCATTGGAGCGGGAGGAACGGTCATGCAGTTCTTC
v_gene: TRBV5-6; j_gene: TRBJ2-1; d_gene: TRBD2; abundance: -; CDR3aa: CASSLGGGRYNEQFF; CDR3nt: TGTGCCAGCAGCTTGGGCGGGGGACGCTACAATGAGCAGTTCTTC
v_gene: TRBV27; j_gene: TRBJ2-5; d_gene: TRBD1; abundance: -; CDR3aa: CASKGQGQGKETQYF; CDR3nt: TGTGCCAGCAAAGGGCAGGGACAGGGTAAAGAGACCCAGTACTTC
v_gene: TRBV6-1; j_gene: TRBJ1-2; d_gene: -; abundance: once; CDR3aa: CASSKTEGEGYGYTF; CDR3nt: TGTGCCAGCAGTAAAACCGAGGGGGAGGGCTATGGCTACACCTTC
v_gene: TRBV25-1; j_gene: TRBJ2-7; d_gene: -; abundance: once; CDR3aa: CASSDFGGSYEQYF; CDR3nt: TGTGCCAGCAGTGACTTTGGGGGGTCCTACGAGCAGTACTTC
v_gene: TRBV7-9; j_gene: TRBJ1-6; d_gene: -; abundance: -; CDR3aa: CASSLMAGPPLHF; CDR3nt: TGTGCCAGCAGCTTAATGGCAGGGCCACCCCTCCACTTT
v_gene: TRBV28; j_gene: TRBJ2-1; d_gene: -; abundance: -; CDR3aa: CASSLALVFNEQFF; CDR3nt: TGTGCCAGCAGCCTAGCCCTAGTATTTAATGAGCAGTTCTTC
v_gene: TRBV9; j_gene: TRBJ2-1; d_gene: TRBD2; abundance: -; CDR3aa: CASSPRSSGSSYNEQFF; CDR3nt: TGTGCCAGCAGCCCCCGTAGTAGCGGGAGTTCCTACAATGAGCAGTTCTTC
v_gene: TRBV7-2; j_gene: TRBJ2-7; d_gene: TRBD2; abundance: -; CDR3aa: CASSFDTSTSGYTYEQYF; CDR3nt: TGTGCCAGCAGCTTCGACACCTCGACTAGCGGCTATACCTACGAGCAGTACTTC
v_gene: TRBV28; j_gene: TRBJ2-7; d_gene: TRBD2; abundance: -; CDR3aa: CASSSIATSGYEQYF; CDR3nt: TGTGCCAGCAGTTCTATCGCGACTAGCGGGTACGAGCAGTACTTC